Listed below are T cell receptor beta chains from one sample, sequenced in a study of spatial heterogeneity in lung cancer. TCRdb reanalysed the 5' RACE reads using MiXCR and keeps one entry per CDR3 protein. The sample contains 25,000 or so distinct CDR3 sequences, about 4.7% of which appear only once. The sequencing here drew on PBMCs, taken at surgery. The origin of the receptors is a male donor with early-stage non-small cell lung cancer. Each CDR3 is given with its conserved first and last residue.

V: TRBV19; J: TRBJ2-6; CDR3: CASSLNRAGANVLTF
V: TRBV20-1; J: TRBJ1-2; CDR3: CSASSDNYGYTF
V: TRBV2; J: TRBJ1-1; CDR3: CASTLTANTEAFF
V: TRBV20-1; J: TRBJ2-1; CDR3: CSLVGTGGEYNEQFF
V: TRBV3-1; J: TRBJ2-7; CDR3: CASSQLTGKEQYF
V: TRBV2; J: TRBJ2-1; CDR3: CASSEGGTNTGTREFF
V: TRBV7-2; J: TRBJ1-3; CDR3: CASSLAQGSGNTIYF
V: TRBV6-1; J: TRBJ1-1; CDR3: CASSEAPGGWNTEAFF
V: TRBV28; J: TRBJ2-3; CDR3: CASTKGGTDTQYF
V: TRBV9; J: TRBJ1-6; CDR3: CASSPEDSRYNSPLHF
V: TRBV18; J: TRBJ2-7; CDR3: CASSGRTSSSSYEQYF
V: TRBV7-9; J: TRBJ1-6; CDR3: CASSSGQGFYNSPLHF
V: TRBV13; J: TRBJ2-1; CDR3: CASSSWDRDGNEQFF
V: TRBV9; J: TRBJ2-1; CDR3: CASSASGRTYNEQFF
V: TRBV24-1; J: TRBJ2-1; CDR3: CATSDEAGGPYNEQFF
V: TRBV28; J: TRBJ2-3; CDR3: CASSSLAGGLRGTQYF
V: TRBV5-5; J: TRBJ2-3; CDR3: CASSSFQGTPDTQYF
V: TRBV15; J: TRBJ1-4; CDR3: CATSSGEGDEKLFF
V: TRBV5-5; J: TRBJ2-5; CDR3: CASSFSPGTQETQYF
V: TRBV12-5; J: TRBJ1-1; CDR3: CASGLTGFTEAFF
V: TRBV3-1; J: TRBJ2-3; CDR3: CASSQAVDTQYF
V: TRBV7-3; J: TRBJ2-1; CDR3: CASSPRVGGGSNEQFF
V: TRBV20-1; J: TRBJ2-1; CDR3: CSAREKNEQFF
V: TRBV20-1; J: TRBJ2-3; CDR3: CSVKGFTDTQYF
V: TRBV3-1; J: TRBJ1-2; CDR3: CASSQGDSRHSPYGYTF
V: TRBV28; J: TRBJ2-7; CDR3: CASSFRGLLYEQYF
V: TRBV12-3/TRBV12-4; J: TRBJ2-5; CDR3: CASSSLAGGQETQYF
V: TRBV12-3/TRBV12-4; J: TRBJ1-3; CDR3: CASRPPGNSGNTIYF
V: TRBV3-1; J: TRBJ1-1; CDR3: CASSQRTGEGTEAFF
V: TRBV7-9; J: TRBJ2-7; CDR3: CASSAEGERLREQYF
V: TRBV7-2; J: TRBJ1-2; CDR3: CASSGPSEAGWYGYTF
V: TRBV20-1; J: TRBJ2-1; CDR3: CSAHPPGRKEDNEQFF
V: TRBV5-1; J: TRBJ1-2; CDR3: CASSPGRLYGYTF
V: TRBV7-8; J: TRBJ1-2; CDR3: CASTPPLRENYYGYTF
V: TRBV9; J: TRBJ1-4; CDR3: CASSVGTKIKEKLFF
V: TRBV5-1; J: TRBJ2-3; CDR3: CASSLLAGSRGTDTQYF
V: TRBV28; J: TRBJ2-2; CDR3: CASSSLSRELFF
V: TRBV20-1; J: TRBJ1-6; CDR3: CSATPQGQRNSPLHF
V: TRBV11-2; J: TRBJ2-3; CDR3: CASSLEFLGTDTQYF
V: TRBV29-1; J: TRBJ1-1; CDR3: CSVANTEAFF
V: TRBV7-8; J: TRBJ1-2; CDR3: CASSSRHITTGGSYGYTF
V: TRBV2; J: TRBJ1-5; CDR3: CASSEFGTQVNEPQHF
V: TRBV3-1; J: TRBJ2-7; CDR3: CASSQVWTGGNEQYF
V: TRBV12-3/TRBV12-4; J: TRBJ1-2; CDR3: CASSLRDNYGYTF
V: TRBV7-8; J: TRBJ2-2; CDR3: CASSLGGGGELFF
V: TRBV5-5; J: TRBJ2-7; CDR3: CASSLPASYEQYF
V: TRBV28; J: TRBJ2-3; CDR3: CASSSARDRGRADTQYF
V: TRBV6-5; J: TRBJ2-1; CDR3: CASSPTSGSYNEQFF
V: TRBV6-2/TRBV6-3; J: TRBJ2-3; CDR3: CASTPEGTDTQYF
V: TRBV28; J: TRBJ2-1; CDR3: CASSLGLAGVGEQFF
V: TRBV6-4; J: TRBJ2-6; CDR3: CASSENRGSGANVLTF
V: TRBV3-1; J: TRBJ1-6; CDR3: CASSQDVSYSPLHF